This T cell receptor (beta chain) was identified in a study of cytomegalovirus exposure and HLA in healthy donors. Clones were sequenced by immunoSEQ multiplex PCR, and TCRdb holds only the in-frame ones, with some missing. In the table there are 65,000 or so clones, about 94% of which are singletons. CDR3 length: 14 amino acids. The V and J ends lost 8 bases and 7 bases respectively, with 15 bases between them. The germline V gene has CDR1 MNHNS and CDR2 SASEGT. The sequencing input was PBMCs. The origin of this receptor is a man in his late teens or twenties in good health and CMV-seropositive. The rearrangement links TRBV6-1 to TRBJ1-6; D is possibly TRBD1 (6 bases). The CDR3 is CASHRESWNSPLHF. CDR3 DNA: TGTGCCAGCCACAGGGAAAGTTGGAATTCACCCCTCCACTTT.